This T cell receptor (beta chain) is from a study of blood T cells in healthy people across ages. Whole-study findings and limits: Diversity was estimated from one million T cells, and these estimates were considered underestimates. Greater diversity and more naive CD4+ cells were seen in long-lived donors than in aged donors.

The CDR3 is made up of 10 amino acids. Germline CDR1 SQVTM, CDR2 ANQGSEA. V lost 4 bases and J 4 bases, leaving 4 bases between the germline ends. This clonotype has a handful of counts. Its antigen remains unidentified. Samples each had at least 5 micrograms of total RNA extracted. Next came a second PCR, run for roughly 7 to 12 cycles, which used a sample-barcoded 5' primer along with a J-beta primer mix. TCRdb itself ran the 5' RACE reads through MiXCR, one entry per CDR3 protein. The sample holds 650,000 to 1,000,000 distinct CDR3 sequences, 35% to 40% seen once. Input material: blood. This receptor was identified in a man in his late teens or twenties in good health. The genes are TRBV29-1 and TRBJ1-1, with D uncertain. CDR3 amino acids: CSVGATEAFF. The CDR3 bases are TGCAGCGTTGGGGCCACTGAAGCTTTCTTT.